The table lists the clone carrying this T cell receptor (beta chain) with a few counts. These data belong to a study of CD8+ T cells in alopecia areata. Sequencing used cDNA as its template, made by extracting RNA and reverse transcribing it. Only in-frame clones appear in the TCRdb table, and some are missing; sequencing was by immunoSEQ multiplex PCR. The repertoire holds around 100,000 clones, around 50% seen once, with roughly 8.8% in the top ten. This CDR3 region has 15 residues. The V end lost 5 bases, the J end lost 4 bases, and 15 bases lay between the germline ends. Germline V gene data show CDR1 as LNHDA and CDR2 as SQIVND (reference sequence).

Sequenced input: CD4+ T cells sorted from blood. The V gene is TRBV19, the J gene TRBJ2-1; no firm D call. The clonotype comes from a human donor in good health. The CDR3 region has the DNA TGTGCCAGTAGTGCCGGGCTTCTTCGTTACAATGAGCAGTTCTTC. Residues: CASSAGLLRYNEQFF.